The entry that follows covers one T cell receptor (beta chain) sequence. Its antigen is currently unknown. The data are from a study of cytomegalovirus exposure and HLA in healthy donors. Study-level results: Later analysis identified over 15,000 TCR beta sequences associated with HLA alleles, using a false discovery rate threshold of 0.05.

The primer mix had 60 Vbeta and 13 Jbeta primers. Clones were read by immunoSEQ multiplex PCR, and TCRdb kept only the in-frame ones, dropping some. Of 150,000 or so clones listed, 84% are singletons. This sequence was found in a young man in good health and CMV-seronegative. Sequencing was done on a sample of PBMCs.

In DNA form, the CDR3 reads TGCGCCAGCAGCTCTCTGGAGGGGGGGAGCACCGGGGAGCTGTTTTTT. It specifies CASSSLEGGSTGELFF. The chain links TRBV5-1 to TRBJ2-2; possibly TRBD2 for D (7 bases). From germline, CDR1 is SGHRS and CDR2 YFSETQ. Trimming pared 3 bases from V and 4 bases from J, leaving 16 bases between. The CDR3 length is 16 residues.